The 19 T cell receptor beta chains reported below all come from one sample, sequenced in a study of long-term antiretroviral therapy in people with HIV (dated by TCRdb to 2021 to 2024). Sequencing of the TRB variable region was done with the immunoSEQ hsTCRB v3.0 assay at survey level resolution. Imported from immuneACCESS, the table was reduced by TCRdb to in-frame sequences with V and J called. These copies leave out some clones; in studies compared against another copy, an unresolved V gene accounts for under half, and the cause of the remainder is not known. Across this sample there are approximately 22,000 clones, with around 84% seen only once. Approximately 5% of the sample rests with the top ten. This specimen consisted of unsorted PBMCs, obtained 1.3 years after starting antiretroviral therapy. The receptors originated from a man in his fifties or sixties with HIV.

The rearrangement links TRBV5-4 to TRBJ2-5; 9 nucleotides line up with TRBD2. V trimming: 5 bases; J trimming: 3 bases; junction bases outside the gene matches: 11. Per the germline V gene, CDR1 is SGHNT and CDR2 is YYREEE (reference sequence). CDR3 length equals 16 residues. The CDR3, as DNA: TGTGCCAGCAGAAGGCTCGTGGTAGCGGGAGAAGAGACCCAGTACTTC. The encoded protein is CASRRLVVAGEETQYF.

The gene calls are TRBV10-3 and TRBJ2-1; 9 positions agree with TRBD1. CDR1 is ENHRY and CDR2 is SYGVKD in the germline V gene. After removal of 7 bases from V and 2 bases from J, the junction contained 6 bases not matched to a gene. The CDR3 loop spans 15 amino acids. CDR3 residues: CAITPGQGPYNEQFF. The CDR3 DNA sequence: TGTGCCATCACCCCGGGACAGGGACCCTACAATGAGCAGTTCTTC.

Worth noting for this clone: One end of the junction fails to match germline, which may point to a read error. The J gene is TRBJ2-5, the V gene TRBV7-7; 10 nucleotides line up with TRBD2. Germline V CDR1 and CDR2: SSHAT, FNYEAQ (reference sequence). There are 16 residues in the CDR3. CDR3 DNA sequence: TGTGCTAGCAGCCAGGGGCTAGCGGGGGCAGGGGAGACCCAGTACTTC. Translating it yields CASSQGLAGAGETQYF.

The gene calls are TRBV18 and TRBJ1-4; D unclear. V was clipped by 0 bases and J by 3 bases, with 8 bases between them. CDR3 length: 15 residues. Germline-derived CDR1 and CDR2 are KGHSH and LQKENI. CDR3 in amino acids: CASSPPGRANEKLFF. The CDR3 nucleotides are TGTGCCAGCTCACCACCAGGCCGAGCTAATGAAAAACTGTTTTTT.

The V gene is TRBV5-1, the J gene TRBJ1-5, with D maybe TRBD1 (5 bases). Germline V gene data show CDR1 as SGHRS and CDR2 as YFSETQ. The CDR3 sequence is 15 residues long. Trimming left V 0 bases short and J 5 bases short, with 12 bases between. CDR3 sequence (DNA): TGCGCCAGCAGCTTGGGAGCAGGGAGCTATCAGCCCCAGCATTTT. Its translation: CASSLGAGSYQPQHF.

This clone was seen a few times. The chain employs TRBV2 and TRBJ2-1, with 10 bases lining up with TRBD2. This CDR3 region has 14 residues. V trimming: 8 bases; J trimming: 3 bases; junction bases outside the gene matches: 4. Germline loops: CDR1 SNHLY, CDR2 FYNNEI. The CDR3 nucleotides read TGTGCCAGCCGCCCTAGCGGGAGCTACAATGAGCAGTTCTTC. It encodes CASRPSGSYNEQFF. The variable domain in full, completed from reference TRBV2 and TRBJ2-1, reads EPEVTQTPSHQVTQMGQEVILRCVPISNHLYFYWYRQILGQKVEFLVSFYNNEISEKSEIFDDQFSVERPDGSNFTLKIRSTKLEDSAMYFCASRPSGSYNEQFFGPGTRLTVL.

This chain uses TRBV6-1 with TRBJ1-3; D is unclear. CDR1 and CDR2 (germline): MNHNS, SASEGT. The CDR3 has 15 residues. Trimming stripped 2 bases from V and 1 base from J, with 9 bases between. CDR3: CASSESKGSGNTIYF. The CDR3 DNA follows: TGTGCCAGCAGTGAATCGAAGGGATCTGGAAACACCATATATTTT.

The chain carries TRBV30 and TRBJ1-2, with D possibly matching TRBD1 (5 bases). Germline CDR1 and CDR2: GTSNPN and SVGIG (reference sequence). The V gene lost 0 bases and the J gene lost 3 bases, with 8 bases spanning the gap. The CDR3 is 13 amino acids. CDR3 sequence: CAWSVAGHYGYTF. CDR3 sequence (DNA): TGTGCCTGGAGTGTTGCAGGGCACTATGGCTACACCTTC.

This clone was detected only once. The chain uses TRBV5-1 and TRBJ1-2; D remains ambiguous. Germline V gene data show CDR1 as SGHRS and CDR2 as YFSETQ. The V and J ends lost 4 bases and 2 bases respectively, with 9 bases between them. This CDR3 spans 13 amino acids. In DNA form, the CDR3 reads TGCGCCAGCAGCCCTGACATGAACTATGGCTACACCTTC. It codes for CASSPDMNYGYTF.

The rearrangement joins TRBV6-5 to TRBJ1-1; 8 nucleotides line up with TRBD1. Germline assignment: CDR1 MNHEY and CDR2 SVGAGI. CDR3 length: 14 amino acids. V shed 6 bases, J shed 5 bases, and the junction held 8 bases outside the gene matches. The CDR3 DNA reads TGTGCCAGCAGGCTCAGGGGGCGCGTGACTGAAGCTTTCTTT. Amino acid sequence: CASRLRGRVTEAFF.

The chain is built from TRBV7-9 and TRBJ1-6; D possibly corresponds to TRBD1 (5 bases). The CDR3 contains 15 residues. Trimming pared 0 bases from V and 7 bases from J, leaving 10 bases between. Germline V gene sequence: CDR1 SEHNR, CDR2 FQNEAQ (reference sequence). CDR3 in DNA: TGTGCCAGCAGCTTAGCGGGACGGGAGAATTCACCCCTCCACTTT. Its protein is CASSLAGRENSPLHF.

This rearrangement joins TRBV6-1 to TRBJ2-2; the D gene is possibly TRBD2 (5 bases). Trimming removed 5 bases from V and 3 bases from J, with 13 bases in between. Germline-derived CDR1 and CDR2 are MNHNS and SASEGT. The CDR3 covers 15 residues. The CDR3 spells CASSPGVSDTGELFF. CDR3 DNA: TGTGCCAGCAGTCCCGGGGTATCGGACACCGGGGAGCTGTTTTTT.

The chain carries TRBV5-1 and TRBJ2-1, with TRBD2 matching over 9 bases. The CDR3 length is 16 residues. The ends lost 1 base at V and 2 bases at J; junction bases unmatched: 4. Germline loops: CDR1 SGHRS, CDR2 YFSETQ. This CDR3 is CASSLFEREAYNEQFF. The CDR3 region has the DNA TGCGCCAGCAGCTTGTTTGAGCGGGAGGCCTACAATGAGCAGTTCTTC.

This chain connects TRBV18 to TRBJ1-5; TRBD1 is a possible D gene (5 bases). This CDR3 is built from 15 residues. Germline lookup yields CDR1 KGHSH and CDR2 LQKENI. V was cut by 2 bases and J by 5 bases, with 13 bases left in between. The CDR3 loop is CASSPSGGSDQPQHF. The CDR3 DNA reads TGTGCCAGCTCACCATCTGGGGGTAGTGATCAGCCCCAGCATTTT.

The chain couples TRBV7-9 to TRBJ1-6, with unresolved D. Germline V gene lookup returns CDR1 SEHNR and CDR2 FQNEAQ (reference sequence). Trimming removed 8 bases at V and 5 bases at J, with 10 bases between. The CDR3 is 13 residues long. CDR3 amino acids: CASATANNSPLHF. The CDR3 DNA reads TGTGCCAGCGCCACAGCAAATAATTCACCCCTCCACTTT.

J is TRBJ2-7 and V is TRBV29-1; possibly TRBD1 for D (5 bases). This CDR3 region has 13 residues. Germline values: CDR1 SQVTM, CDR2 ANQGSEA. V gave up 3 bases and J gave up 2 bases, with 11 bases separating them. The CDR3 loop is CSVESGPTYEQYF. DNA for the CDR3: TGCAGCGTTGAGTCAGGGCCGACCTACGAGCAGTACTTC.

The V gene is TRBV14, the J gene TRBJ2-3, with 7 bases aligning to TRBD1. The germline gives CDR1 SGHDN, CDR2 FVKESK. This CDR3 region has 13 residues. The V segment lost 7 bases and the J segment 5 bases; nucleotides outside the gene matches: 6. The CDR3 DNA sequence: TGTGCCAGCAACCGGGACAGAAAAGATACGCAGTATTTT. Translation: CASNRDRKDTQYF.

The J gene is TRBJ1-2, the V gene TRBV5-1; a possible D gene is TRBD1 (5 bases). The CDR3 totals 11 residues. CDR1 SGHRS and CDR2 YFSETQ come from the germline V gene. Deletions cut 4 bases from V and 8 bases from J, with 9 bases between. The CDR3 loop reads CASSLGHGYTF. In DNA form, the CDR3 reads TGCGCCAGCAGCCTCGGACACGGCTACACCTTC.

The chain carries TRBV27 and TRBJ1-1, with D tentatively TRBD1 (5 bases). V lost 3 bases to trimming and J lost 6 bases, with 11 bases between them. Germline V lookup: CDR1 MNHEY, CDR2 SMNVEV (reference sequence). The CDR3 spans 13 residues. Written as DNA, the CDR3 is TGTGCCAGCAGTTTTCAGGGCGGCGCTGAAGCTTTCTTT. Protein product: CASSFQGGAEAFF.